The sequence of this T cell receptor beta chain was determined in a study of T cell changes during pregnancy in multiple sclerosis. The method was immunoSEQ multiplex PCR; TCRdb's version includes in-frame clones alone and lacks a portion of them. Of more than 55,000 clones in the sample, 91% are singletons; the top ten hold about 1.2%. Here the sequenced sample was peripheral blood, taken after pregnancy. The sequence came from a female donor in good health, enrolled as a control in a pregnancy study.

This CDR3 reads CASSDTSGPLHF. As DNA, the CDR3 is TGTGCCAGCAGTGATACCTCAGGGCCCCTCCACTTT. The chain employs TRBV7-9 and TRBJ1-6, with a tentative D call TRBD1 (5 bases). Trimming left V 6 bases short and J 13 bases short, with 13 bases between. Germline V CDR1 and CDR2: SEHNR, FQNEAQ (reference sequence). The CDR3 loop spans 12 amino acids.